A single sample is the source of the 6 T cell receptor beta chains below, sequenced in a study of T cell responses to AZD1222 COVID-19 vaccine listed by TCRdb under 2021. This specimen's time point label, per the study, means: about 28 days (+/-7) after the second vaccine dose. Interpreted using the paper, the treatment or condition label stands for: meningococcal conjugate vaccine given as trial control. Library method: the immunoSEQ multiplex PCR assay. Sourced from immuneACCESS, this table was stored by TCRdb with only in-frame sequences that have V and J called. A share of the clones is absent; for the studies checked, an unresolved V gene accounts for under half, and the remainder has no known explanation. For this sample the table gives about 150,000 clones, of which roughly 87% were detected only once. Jointly, the top ten make up 5% to 5.5% of the sample. Sequencing used peripheral blood, obtained 28 days after the second dose of the MenACWY control vaccine. The receptor set was obtained from an adult who received the MenACWY meningococcal vaccine as a control.

The chain uses TRBV30 and TRBJ1-2; the match to TRBD1 covers 8 bases. The CDR3 covers 12 residues. Germline CDR1 and CDR2: GTSNPN and SVGIG (reference sequence). J lost 4 bases, V lost 8 bases, and 6 bases had no gene match. CDR3 in amino acids: CAAGQVVYGYTF. In DNA, the CDR3 is TGTGCCGCGGGACAGGTCGTCTATGGCTACACCTTC.

The chain joins TRBV2 to TRBJ2-7; TRBD2 aligns across 7 bases. Germline V gives CDR1 SNHLY, CDR2 FYNNEI. The CDR3 runs 13 residues. V shed 6 bases and J 6 bases; nucleotides not matched to a gene: 8. This CDR3 reads CASRSGTTREQYF. The CDR3 DNA follows: TGTGCCAGCAGATCCGGGACTACTCGCGAGCAGTACTTC.

The chain carries TRBV9 and TRBJ1-2; D is unresolved. Looked up from germline, CDR1 is SGDLS and CDR2 is YYNGEE. V was trimmed by 2 bases and J by 1 base, leaving 6 bases between them. This CDR3 is 13 amino acids long. The CDR3 sequence is CASSVTINYGYTF. The CDR3 bases are TGTGCCAGCAGCGTCACTATTAACTATGGCTACACCTTC.

The chain employs TRBV6-6 and TRBJ1-2; D is perhaps TRBD1 (6 bases). The CDR3 loop spans 14 amino acids. Germline V lookup: CDR1 MNHNY, CDR2 SVGAGI (reference sequence). Between the trimmed V and J ends, which lost 5 bases and 7 bases, there was a span of 17 bases. The chain's CDR3 is CASSHRGAAGGYTF. The CDR3 DNA follows: TGTGCCAGCAGTCACCGGGGGGCTGCGGGTGGCTACACCTTC.

The chain links TRBV6-1 to TRBJ2-3; TRBD2 matches 12 bases. This CDR3 has 18 amino acids. The ends lost 1 base at V and 6 bases at J; junction bases unmatched: 11. In germline, CDR1 is MNHNS, CDR2 SASEGT. CDR3 nucleotide sequence: TGTGCCAGCAGTGAAGTGGGGGGCGGACTAGCGGGACTTGATACGCAGTATTTT. Its translation: CASSEVGGGLAGLDTQYF.

The chain is built from TRBV7-9 and TRBJ2-5; 11 bases align to TRBD2. J gave up 3 bases and V 0 bases, and 3 bases lay outside the gene matches. Germline V lookup: CDR1 SEHNR, CDR2 FQNEAQ (reference sequence). The CDR3 totals 16 residues. The CDR3 is CASSLALAGGKETQYF. CDR3 sequence (DNA): TGTGCCAGCAGCTTAGCTCTAGCGGGGGGAAAAGAGACCCAGTACTTC.